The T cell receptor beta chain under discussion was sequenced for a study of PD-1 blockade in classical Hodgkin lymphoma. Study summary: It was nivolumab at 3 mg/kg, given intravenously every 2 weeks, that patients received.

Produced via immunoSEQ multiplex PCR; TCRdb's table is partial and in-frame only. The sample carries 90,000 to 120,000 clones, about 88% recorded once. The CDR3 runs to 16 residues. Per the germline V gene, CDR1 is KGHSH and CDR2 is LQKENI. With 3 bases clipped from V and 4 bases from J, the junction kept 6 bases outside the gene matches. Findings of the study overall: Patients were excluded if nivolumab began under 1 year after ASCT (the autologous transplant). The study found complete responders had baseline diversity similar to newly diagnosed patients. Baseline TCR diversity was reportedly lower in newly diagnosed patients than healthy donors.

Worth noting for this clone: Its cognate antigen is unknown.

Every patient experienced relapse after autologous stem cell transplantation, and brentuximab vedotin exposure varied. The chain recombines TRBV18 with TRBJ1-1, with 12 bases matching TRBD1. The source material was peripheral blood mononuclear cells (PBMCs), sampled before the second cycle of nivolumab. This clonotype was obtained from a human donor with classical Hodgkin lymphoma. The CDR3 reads CASSPGQGASGTEAFF. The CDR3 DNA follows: TGTGCCAGCTCACCGGGACAGGGGGCGTCGGGCACTGAAGCTTTCTTT.